This TCR beta chain was sequenced in a study of chemoradiotherapy in HPV16-positive cancers. On the study more broadly: Functional T-cell assays on a couple of HPV16-positive patients' cells defined candidate HPV-specific clones and common TCR motifs.

Method: immunoSEQ multiplex PCR; TCRdb's copy keeps in-frame clones and lacks some. The sample has 20,000 to 25,000 clones, about 90% seen once. Whole-study results and caveats: For HPV16-positive patients, expanding HPV-responsive T cells associated with longer recurrence-free survival. The functional HPV-specific definition rests on just two HPV16-positive patients. During treatment, candidate HPV-specific clones and E7-related motifs expanded in tumor.

Germline assignment: CDR1 SGHVS and CDR2 FQNEAQ. V lost 6 bases and J lost 0, with 8 bases in between. CDR3 length: 13 amino acids. In the case of this clone: No antigen is known for it.

Source: blood, taken from a patient who underwent chemoradiotherapy. This TCR was recovered from a human donor with HPV-associated anogenital cancer. The gene calls are TRBV7-8 and TRBJ1-2; D is unresolved. Here the CDR3 DNA reads TGTGCCAGCAGTTCCAGATCTAACTATGGCTACACCTTC. Translated: CASSSRSNYGYTF.